This T cell receptor (beta chain) was identified in a study of blood T cell repertoires in COVID-19. Study at large: Spain, Italy and the United States supplied samples that represented acute and convalescent COVID-19. From T cells, B-cell-depleted T cells, or PBMCs came the material, which was cDNA or gDNA.

As processed by the authors: Using reference gene primer amplification, nucleated cell counts were estimated. The method was immunoSEQ multiplex PCR; TCRdb's version includes in-frame clones alone and lacks a portion of them. V and J calls and clone size are given by that table; D and trimming were obtained from the DNA. The sample has about 58,000 clones, around nine tenths seen once. Unmatched junction bases numbered 7, after V lost 11 bases and J lost 3 bases. The CDR3 is 13 amino acids. Per germline, CDR1 WSHSY and CDR2 SAAADI. The sample was peripheral blood. The TCR comes from a woman in her fifties or sixties with active or convalescent COVID-19. V and J are TRBV10-2 and TRBJ1-3; TRBD1 matches 7 bases. CDR3 nucleotide sequence: TGCGCCGGGTCTGCAGGGGGTGGAAACACCATATATTTT. Its protein product is CAGSAGGGNTIYF.